This T cell receptor beta chain originates from a study of cytomegalovirus exposure and HLA in healthy donors. The CDR3 contains 20 residues. Germline V gene data show CDR1 as MGHRA and CDR2 as YSYEKL. V lost 3 bases, J lost 0 bases, and 11 bases stayed unmatched. The PCR employed 60 Vbeta primers together with 13 Jbeta primers. The table came from immunoSEQ multiplex PCR; TCRdb's copy has only in-frame clones and leaves some out. The sample consists of fewer than 200,000 clones, roughly four fifths of them appearing once. The chain uses TRBV4-1 and TRBJ1-6; 10 bases line up with TRBD1. Sequencing was performed on PBMCs. This clonotype originated in a female donor in good health and CMV-seronegative. CDR3 in DNA: TGCGCCAGCAGCCAGGACCCCGGGACAGGGGTCTTCTCCTATAATTCACCCCTCCACTTT. Translating gives CASSQDPGTGVFSYNSPLHF.